This TCR beta chain came from a study of blood T cell repertoires in COVID-19 (dated by TCRdb to 2020 to 2022). With regard to the full study: The collaborator samples originated in the United States, Italy and Spain and spanned the acute and convalescent phases of COVID-19. The prospective study material was composed of cDNA or gDNA derived from T cells, B-cell-depleted T cells, or PBMCs. The dataset comprised deeply sampled blood TCRbeta repertoires from subjects exposed to, actively infected with, or recovered from COVID-19. The repertoires were made available in a free public database intended to serve as a resource for research on the immune response to SARS-CoV-2. The samples were drawn from the first 160 participants of the ongoing ImmuneRACE study and from some 1,300 subjects provided by 6 global collaborators. The sample metadata nearly always contained a de-identified subject ID, COVID-19 status, age in years and sex. Where available, HLA class I and class II types were taken from metadata supplied by the sample provider and were not determined by assay-based typing.

Remarks on this clone: Its antigen is still unknown. Per-base qualities were not stored, and no clone one base away is much larger.

TCRbeta CDR3 regions were amplified from genomic DNA by means of the immunoSEQ Assay, a bias-controlled multiplex PCR. Regarding the original processing steps: The number of nucleated cells in each sample was estimated by amplification of reference gene primers within the assay. To quantify the absolute abundance of each unique TCRbeta CDR3 rearrangement, sequence reads were collapsed and filtered. For each sample, productive Simpson clonality was calculated as the square root of Simpson's diversity index over productive rearrangements. TCRdb limited this immuneACCESS table to in-frame rearrangements with V and J called. A share of clones is missing; checked studies link under half to unresolved V genes, and the rest is unexplained. Clone size and V and J calls were adopted from that table, with D and trimming inferred from the DNA. The sample table contains fewer than 400,000 clones; only one count was recorded for roughly 90% of them. The ten largest clones take up just under 9% of the sample.

Here is what the overall study found, with its caveats: The quantity of clinical and demographic metadata differed by source and by participant and was supplied without curation.

Participants in the prospective study were aged roughly 18 to 89 years, lived in 20 to 30 United States geographic areas, and enrolled through a virtual design. In the prospective study, participants were assigned to cohorts based on the clinical history participants reported in a screening survey and a study questionnaire. Recovered participants in ImmuneRACE Cohort 3 were defined by two consecutive negative NP/OP PCR tests, clearance by a healthcare professional, or resolution of symptoms. Mobile phlebotomists in the prospective study collected whole blood, serum and a nasopharyngeal or oropharyngeal swab from every participant. Additional blood draws and questionnaires over a 2-month period could optionally be provided by prospective study participants. Blood samples from the prospective study were shipped frozen or at room temperature prior to DNA extraction. At the junction V is shortened by 2 bases and J by 0 bases; bases outside the gene matches: 13. Measured from the cysteine to the phenylalanine, the CDR3 is 19 residues long. Solely the CDR3 DNA is kept, with 57 bases framed from the first base. CDR1 and CDR2 are read off the germline V gene (reference sequence) as LGHDT and YNNKEL.

The TCR comes from a woman younger than 30 who had recovered from COVID-19. The material sequenced was PBMCs or T cells enriched from blood (not recorded which). The V gene is TRBV3-1 (or the pseudogene TRBV3-2) and the J gene is TRBJ2-1; 7 of the junction bases match TRBD2. CDR3 protein: CASSQRDYPTTLSYNEQFF. The DNA sequence is given as TGTGCCAGCAGCCAAAGGGACTACCCCACAACTCTCTCCTACAATGAGCAGTTCTTC.